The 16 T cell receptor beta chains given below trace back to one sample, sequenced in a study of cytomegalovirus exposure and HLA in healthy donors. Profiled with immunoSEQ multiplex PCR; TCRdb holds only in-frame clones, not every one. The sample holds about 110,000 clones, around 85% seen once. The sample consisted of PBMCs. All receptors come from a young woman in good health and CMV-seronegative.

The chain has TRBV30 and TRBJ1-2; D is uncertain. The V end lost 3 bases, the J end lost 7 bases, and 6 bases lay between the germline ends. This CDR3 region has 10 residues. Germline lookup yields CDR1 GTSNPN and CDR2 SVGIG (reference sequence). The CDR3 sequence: CAWSMSGYTF. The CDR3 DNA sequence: TGTGCCTGGAGCATGTCTGGCTACACCTTC.

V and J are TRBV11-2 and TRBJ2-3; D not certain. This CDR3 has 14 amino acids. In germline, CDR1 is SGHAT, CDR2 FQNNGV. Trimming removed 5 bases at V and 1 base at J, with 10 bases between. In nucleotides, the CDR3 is TGTGCCAGCAGCAATAATGTAGGCACAGATACGCAGTATTTT. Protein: CASSNNVGTDTQYF.

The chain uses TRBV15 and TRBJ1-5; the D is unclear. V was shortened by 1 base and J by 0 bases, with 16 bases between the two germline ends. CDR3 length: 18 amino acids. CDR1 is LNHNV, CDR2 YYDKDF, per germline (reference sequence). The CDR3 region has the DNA TGTGCCACCAGCAGAGGGGCCTATGTGGCAGCTAGCAATCAGCCCCAGCATTTT. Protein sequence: CATSRGAYVAASNQPQHF.

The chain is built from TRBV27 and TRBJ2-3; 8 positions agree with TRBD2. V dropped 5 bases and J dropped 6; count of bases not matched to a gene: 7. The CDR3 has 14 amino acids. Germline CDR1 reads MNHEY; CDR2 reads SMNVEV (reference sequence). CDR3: CASSRPGLGDTQYF. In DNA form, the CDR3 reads TGTGCCAGCAGTCGTCCGGGACTAGGGGATACGCAGTATTTT.

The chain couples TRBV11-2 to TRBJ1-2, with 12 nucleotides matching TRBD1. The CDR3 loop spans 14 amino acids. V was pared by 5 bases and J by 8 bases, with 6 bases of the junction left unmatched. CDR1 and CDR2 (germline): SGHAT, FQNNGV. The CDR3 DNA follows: TGTGCCAGCAGCCCGGGACAGGGGGCTAGGGGCTACACCTTC. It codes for CASSPGQGARGYTF.

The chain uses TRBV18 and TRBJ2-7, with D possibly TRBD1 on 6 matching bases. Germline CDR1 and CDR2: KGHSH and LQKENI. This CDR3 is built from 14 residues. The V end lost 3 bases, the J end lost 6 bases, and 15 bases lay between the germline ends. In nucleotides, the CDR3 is TGTGCCAGCTCACCTCAATCAGGGGTTAGCGAGCAGTACTTC. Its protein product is CASSPQSGVSEQYF.

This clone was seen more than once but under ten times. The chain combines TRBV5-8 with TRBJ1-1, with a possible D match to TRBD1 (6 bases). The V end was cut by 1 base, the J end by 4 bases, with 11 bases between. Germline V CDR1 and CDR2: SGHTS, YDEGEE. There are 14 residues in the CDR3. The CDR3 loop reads CASSLTGPSTEAFF. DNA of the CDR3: TGTGCCAGCAGCTTGACAGGGCCCAGCACTGAAGCTTTCTTT. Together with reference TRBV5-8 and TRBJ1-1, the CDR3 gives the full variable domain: EAGVTQSPTHLIKTRGQQATLRCSPISGHTSVYWYQQALGLGLQFLLWYDEGEERNRGNFPPRFSGRQFPNYSSELNVNALELEDSALYLCASSLTGPSTEAFFGQGTRLTVV.

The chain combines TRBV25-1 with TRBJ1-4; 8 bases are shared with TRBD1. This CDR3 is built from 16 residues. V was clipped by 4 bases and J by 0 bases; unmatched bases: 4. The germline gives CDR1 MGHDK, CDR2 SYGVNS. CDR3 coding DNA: TGTGCCAGCAGTGGAAAGGGACAGGCAACTAATGAAAAACTGTTTTTT. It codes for CASSGKGQATNEKLFF.

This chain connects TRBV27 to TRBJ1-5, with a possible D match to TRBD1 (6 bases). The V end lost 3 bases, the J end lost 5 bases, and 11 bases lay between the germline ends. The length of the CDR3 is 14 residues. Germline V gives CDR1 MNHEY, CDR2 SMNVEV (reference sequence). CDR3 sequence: CASSLLRTDQPQHF. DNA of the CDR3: TGTGCCAGCAGTTTGCTTAGGACAGATCAGCCCCAGCATTTT.

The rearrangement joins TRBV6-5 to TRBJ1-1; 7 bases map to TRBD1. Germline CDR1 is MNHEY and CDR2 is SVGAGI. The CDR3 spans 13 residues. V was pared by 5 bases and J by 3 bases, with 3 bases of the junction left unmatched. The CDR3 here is CASSEGQYTEAFF. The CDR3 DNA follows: TGTGCCAGCAGTGAGGGACAGTACACTGAAGCTTTCTTT.

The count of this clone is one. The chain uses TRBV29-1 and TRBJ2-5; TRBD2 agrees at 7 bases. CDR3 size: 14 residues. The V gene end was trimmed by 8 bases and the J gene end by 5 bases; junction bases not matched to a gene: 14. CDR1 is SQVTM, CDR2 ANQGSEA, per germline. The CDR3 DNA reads TGCAGCATCCGGGGGGAGGTTAGCGGGGAGACCCAGTACTTC. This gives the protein CSIRGEVSGETQYF.

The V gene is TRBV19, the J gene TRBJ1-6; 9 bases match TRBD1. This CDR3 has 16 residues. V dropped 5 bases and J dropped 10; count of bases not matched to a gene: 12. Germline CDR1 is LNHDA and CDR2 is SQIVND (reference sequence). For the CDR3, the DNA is TGTGCCAGTAGTCCCGGGACAGGGTATCTCTACTCACCCCTCCACTTT. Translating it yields CASSPGTGYLYSPLHF.

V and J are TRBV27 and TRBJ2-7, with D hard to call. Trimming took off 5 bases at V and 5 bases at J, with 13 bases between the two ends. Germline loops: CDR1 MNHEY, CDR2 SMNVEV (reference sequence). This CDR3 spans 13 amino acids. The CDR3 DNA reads TGTGCCAGCAGTCCCTCGAAAGCCCACGAGCAGTACTTC. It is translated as CASSPSKAHEQYF.

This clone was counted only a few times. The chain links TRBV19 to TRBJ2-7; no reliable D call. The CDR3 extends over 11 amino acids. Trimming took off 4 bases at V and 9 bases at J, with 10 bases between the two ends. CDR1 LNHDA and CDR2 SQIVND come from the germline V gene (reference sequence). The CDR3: CASSTMERQYF. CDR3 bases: TGTGCCAGTAGTACGATGGAGAGGCAGTACTTC.

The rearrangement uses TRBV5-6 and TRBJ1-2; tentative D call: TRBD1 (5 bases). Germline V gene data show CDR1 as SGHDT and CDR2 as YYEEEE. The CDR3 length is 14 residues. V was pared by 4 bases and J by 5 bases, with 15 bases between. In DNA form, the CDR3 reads TGTGCCAGCAGCACGCAGGACACGAAATATGGCTACACCTTC. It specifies CASSTQDTKYGYTF. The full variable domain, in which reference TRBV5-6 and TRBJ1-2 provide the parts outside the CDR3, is DAGVTQSPTHLIKTRGQQVTLRCSPKSGHDTVSWYQQALGQGPQFIFQYYEEEERQRGNFPDRFSGHQFPNYSSELNVNALLLGDSALYLCASSTQDTKYGYTFGSGTRLTVV.

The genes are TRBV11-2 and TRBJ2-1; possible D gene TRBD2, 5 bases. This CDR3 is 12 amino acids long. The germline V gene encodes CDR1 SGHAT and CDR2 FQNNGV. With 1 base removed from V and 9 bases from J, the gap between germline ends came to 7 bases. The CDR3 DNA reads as TGTGCCAGCAGCTTAGGGCGGGCTGAGCAGTTCTTC. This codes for CASSLGRAEQFF.